The rows below give T cell receptor beta chains drawn from one sample of a study of beta chain features in type 1 diabetes. The protocol was immunoSEQ multiplex PCR, while the TCRdb copy is restricted to in-frame clones and leaves out a portion. The top ten clones hold 0.012% of a sample with around 260,000 clones, less than 30% of them seen once. The specimen sequenced was naive CD4+ T cells from blood. The receptors here all came from a woman aged 25 to 45 with type 1 diabetes. Each CDR3 is given with its conserved first and last residue. Fields, in order: clone size, V gene, J gene, D gene, CDR3 DNA, CDR3 protein. A D gene is named only where the DNA matches it firmly. Clone size is not always given. Where it is, it says once, few, many or a class for expanded clones.

clone size: once
V gene: TRBV7-3
J gene: TRBJ2-5
D gene: .
CDR3 DNA: TGTGCCAGCAGCTTAGGACTCGAACAGACCCAGTACTTC
CDR3 protein: CASSLGLEQTQYF

clone size: few
V gene: TRBV30
J gene: TRBJ1-2
D gene: .
CDR3 DNA: TGTGCCTGGAGTGTACCAGGGGCCAGGGCCTATGGCTACACCTTC
CDR3 protein: CAWSVPGARAYGYTF

clone size: .
V gene: TRBV6-5
J gene: TRBJ2-5
D gene: .
CDR3 DNA: TGTGCCAGCAGCGAGCGGGCCCGGAGTGAGACCCAGTACTTC
CDR3 protein: CASSERARSETQYF

clone size: .
V gene: TRBV23-1
J gene: TRBJ2-2
D gene: TRBD2
CDR3 DNA: TGCGCCAGCAGTCATTTGCTAGCGGGAGACCTCATAGGGACCGGGGAGCTGTTTTTT
CDR3 protein: CASSHLLAGDLIGTGELFF

clone size: .
V gene: TRBV11-2
J gene: TRBJ2-1
D gene: .
CDR3 DNA: TGTGCCAGCAGCCGAACGACCGGGAGCTCCTACAATGAGCAGTTCTTC
CDR3 protein: CASSRTTGSSYNEQFF

clone size: few
V gene: TRBV29-1
J gene: TRBJ2-3
D gene: TRBD1
CDR3 DNA: TGCAGCGTTTTGGACAGGGGAGGATCGGATACGCAGTATTTT
CDR3 protein: CSVLDRGGSDTQYF

clone size: .
V gene: TRBV4-1
J gene: TRBJ2-3
D gene: .
CDR3 DNA: TGCGCCAGCAGCCAAGGTGGGAGAGGTGCGGGAGATACGCAGTATTTT
CDR3 protein: CASSQGGRGAGDTQYF

clone size: .
V gene: TRBV6-5
J gene: TRBJ1-3
D gene: .
CDR3 DNA: TGTGCCAGCAGCCGGACAGCCTCTGGAAACACCATATATTTT
CDR3 protein: CASSRTASGNTIYF

clone size: .
V gene: TRBV29-1
J gene: TRBJ2-7
D gene: .
CDR3 DNA: TGCAGCGGTCTAGGGGCGGGACAGAAAGCCTACGAGCAGTACTTC
CDR3 protein: CSGLGAGQKAYEQYF

clone size: .
V gene: TRBV7-2
J gene: TRBJ2-1
D gene: TRBD2
CDR3 DNA: TGTGCCAGCAGCTCTAGCGGGAGGCATGAGCAGTTCTTC
CDR3 protein: CASSSSGRHEQFF

clone size: .
V gene: TRBV5-1
J gene: TRBJ2-1
D gene: TRBD2
CDR3 DNA: TGCGCCAGCAGCGCCCTTCAAGCGGGAGCGGGTGAGCAGTTCTTC
CDR3 protein: CASSALQAGAGEQFF

clone size: .
V gene: TRBV4-2
J gene: TRBJ2-2
D gene: TRBD1
CDR3 DNA: TGTGCCAGCAGCATACGACAGGGGGAGGTCGGGGAGCTGTTTTTT
CDR3 protein: CASSIRQGEVGELFF

clone size: few
V gene: TRBV2
J gene: TRBJ2-1
D gene: .
CDR3 DNA: TGTGCCAGCAGTGTACAAGCAACGGTTGAGGAGTTCTTC
CDR3 protein: CASSVQATVEEFF

clone size: .
V gene: TRBV18
J gene: TRBJ2-7
D gene: TRBD2
CDR3 DNA: TGTGCCAGCTCACTAGCGGGACCGCCTGAGCAGTACTTC
CDR3 protein: CASSLAGPPEQYF

clone size: .
V gene: TRBV29-1
J gene: TRBJ2-3
D gene: .
CDR3 DNA: TGCAGCGTTGAAGATCCGAAGAGGCCAGATACGCAGTATTTT
CDR3 protein: CSVEDPKRPDTQYF

clone size: few
V gene: TRBV7-2
J gene: TRBJ2-3
D gene: .
CDR3 DNA: TGTGCCAGCAGCTTACCCCAGAGGGGCACAGATACGCAGTATTTT
CDR3 protein: CASSLPQRGTDTQYF

clone size: .
V gene: TRBV18
J gene: TRBJ2-1
D gene: .
CDR3 DNA: TGTGCCAGCTCCATCAATGAGCAGTTCTTC
CDR3 protein: CASSINEQFF

clone size: .
V gene: TRBV27
J gene: TRBJ2-5
D gene: .
CDR3 DNA: TGTGCCAGCAGTTTATGGTCTAGGGGAGAGACCCAGTACTTC
CDR3 protein: CASSLWSRGETQYF

clone size: .
V gene: TRBV28
J gene: TRBJ1-1
D gene: TRBD1
CDR3 DNA: TGTGCCAGCAGTTTGGACAGGGACACTGAAGCTTTCTTT
CDR3 protein: CASSLDRDTEAFF

clone size: few
V gene: TRBV7-9
J gene: TRBJ2-3
D gene: TRBD1
CDR3 DNA: TGTGCCAGCAGCTCGGACAGGGGTACAGATACGCAGTATTTT
CDR3 protein: CASSSDRGTDTQYF

clone size: few
V gene: TRBV9
J gene: TRBJ1-1
D gene: .
CDR3 DNA: TGTGCCAGCAGCGTAGCGGGAGGGAACACTGAAGCTTTCTTT
CDR3 protein: CASSVAGGNTEAFF

clone size: few
V gene: TRBV29-1
J gene: TRBJ1-1
D gene: .
CDR3 DNA: TGCAGCTCCCCCGGGGGGGCCACTGAAGCTTTCTTT
CDR3 protein: CSSPGGATEAFF

clone size: .
V gene: TRBV4-2
J gene: TRBJ2-7
D gene: TRBD2
CDR3 DNA: TGTGCCAGCAGCCAAGAGCGGCTAGCGGGGGGAGAGCAGTACTTC
CDR3 protein: CASSQERLAGGEQYF

clone size: few
V gene: TRBV30
J gene: TRBJ2-1
D gene: .
CDR3 DNA: TGTGCCTGGAGTAAGAGTTTCGGTGAGCAGTTCTTC
CDR3 protein: CAWSKSFGEQFF

clone size: .
V gene: TRBV6-6
J gene: TRBJ1-1
D gene: TRBD1
CDR3 DNA: TGTGCCAGCAGTTCTGACAGGGAAGGTCGCACTGAAGCTTTCTTT
CDR3 protein: CASSSDREGRTEAFF

clone size: few
V gene: TRBV4-2
J gene: TRBJ1-2
D gene: .
CDR3 DNA: TGTGCCAGCAGCCAAGATAGTATAGGGGAATATGGCTACACCTTC
CDR3 protein: CASSQDSIGEYGYTF

clone size: .
V gene: TRBV25-1
J gene: TRBJ2-6
D gene: TRBD1
CDR3 DNA: TGTGCCAGCGGGAACAGGGGAAGGTCTGGGGCCAACGTCCTGACTTTC
CDR3 protein: CASGNRGRSGANVLTF

clone size: few
V gene: TRBV5-1
J gene: TRBJ2-3
D gene: TRBD2
CDR3 DNA: TGCGCCAGCAGCTTGGGTAGCGGGAGAGGCACAGATACGCAGTATTTT
CDR3 protein: CASSLGSGRGTDTQYF

clone size: few
V gene: TRBV19
J gene: TRBJ2-5
D gene: .
CDR3 DNA: TGTGCCAGTAGTATTTTCGCGAACCAAGAGACCCAGTACTTC
CDR3 protein: CASSIFANQETQYF

clone size: .
V gene: TRBV27
J gene: TRBJ1-5
D gene: TRBD1
CDR3 DNA: TGTGCCAGCAGTTCTGACAGGGAATATCAGCCCCAGCATTTT
CDR3 protein: CASSSDREYQPQHF

clone size: few
V gene: TRBV18
J gene: TRBJ1-3
D gene: .
CDR3 DNA: TGTGCCAGCTCACCATCGGCAGGAAGATCTGGAAACACCATATATTTT
CDR3 protein: CASSPSAGRSGNTIYF

clone size: few
V gene: TRBV5-1
J gene: TRBJ2-7
D gene: TRBD2
CDR3 DNA: TGCGCCAGCAACTTAAGGGGAGCGGGAGTCACCTACGAGCAGTACTTC
CDR3 protein: CASNLRGAGVTYEQYF

clone size: few
V gene: TRBV10-2
J gene: TRBJ2-5
D gene: TRBD2
CDR3 DNA: TGCGCCAGCAGTGAAGGAAGGACTAGCGGGAATGAAGAGACCCAGTACTTC
CDR3 protein: CASSEGRTSGNEETQYF

clone size: .
V gene: TRBV30
J gene: TRBJ1-2
D gene: TRBD1
CDR3 DNA: TGTGCCTGCCTCGCCGGGACAGACTTTTATGGCTACACCTTC
CDR3 protein: CACLAGTDFYGYTF

clone size: few
V gene: TRBV7-2
J gene: TRBJ2-7
D gene: TRBD2
CDR3 DNA: TGTGCCAGCAGCCCCACGTCGGGAGGCTACGAGCAGTACTTC
CDR3 protein: CASSPTSGGYEQYF

clone size: few
V gene: TRBV30
J gene: TRBJ1-1
D gene: .
CDR3 DNA: TGTGCCTGGAGTGTACAATGGGGAGCGACTTTCTTT
CDR3 protein: CAWSVQWGATFF

clone size: .
V gene: TRBV9
J gene: TRBJ2-2
D gene: .
CDR3 DNA: TGTGCCAGCAGCGTAGTCGGTCCCACCGGGGAGCTGTTTTTT
CDR3 protein: CASSVVGPTGELFF

clone size: few
V gene: TRBV2
J gene: TRBJ2-1
D gene: .
CDR3 DNA: TGTGCCAGCAGTGAAGAAGGGCGGGGTTCTTATGAGCAGTTCTTC
CDR3 protein: CASSEEGRGSYEQFF

clone size: .
V gene: TRBV5-4
J gene: TRBJ2-5
D gene: .
CDR3 DNA: TGTGCCAGCAGCCGACAGGGAAGTAGCGGGATAGAGACCCAGTACTTC
CDR3 protein: CASSRQGSSGIETQYF

clone size: once
V gene: TRBV7-6
J gene: TRBJ2-5
D gene: .
CDR3 DNA: TGTGCCAGCAGCTTATTCCAGGGGCCAGAGACCCAGTACTTC
CDR3 protein: CASSLFQGPETQYF

clone size: few
V gene: TRBV5-1
J gene: TRBJ2-1
D gene: TRBD2
CDR3 DNA: TGCGCCAGCAGCTTGGACCCCTCGGGGGGTGAGCAGTTCTTC
CDR3 protein: CASSLDPSGGEQFF

clone size: few
V gene: TRBV7-3
J gene: TRBJ2-1
D gene: TRBD2
CDR3 DNA: TGTGCCAGCAGCCTCTCTGGACTAGTTTATGAGCAGTTCTTC
CDR3 protein: CASSLSGLVYEQFF

clone size: .
V gene: TRBV15
J gene: TRBJ1-5
D gene: TRBD1
CDR3 DNA: TGTGCCACCAGCAGGGACAGGGGACTTCAGCCCCAGCATTTT
CDR3 protein: CATSRDRGLQPQHF

clone size: few
V gene: TRBV29-1
J gene: TRBJ2-7
D gene: TRBD2
CDR3 DNA: TGCAGCGTCGCAAACCCCCGAGCTAGCGGAATCTCCTACGAGCAGTACTTC
CDR3 protein: CSVANPRASGISYEQYF

clone size: few
V gene: TRBV20-1
J gene: TRBJ2-5
D gene: .
CDR3 DNA: TGCAGTGCTAGAGAATCCCCTTCCCAGTACTTC
CDR3 protein: CSARESPSQYF

clone size: few
V gene: TRBV28
J gene: TRBJ2-7
D gene: TRBD2
CDR3 DNA: TGTGCCAGCAGTTTAAGGGGACTAGCGGGAGAGCTATACGAGCAGTACTTC
CDR3 protein: CASSLRGLAGELYEQYF

clone size: .
V gene: TRBV20-1
J gene: TRBJ1-1
D gene: .
CDR3 DNA: TGCAGTGCTAGGAGTGCAGCGGGAGCTTTCTTT
CDR3 protein: CSARSAAGAFF

clone size: few
V gene: TRBV2
J gene: TRBJ2-6
D gene: .
CDR3 DNA: TGTGCCAGCACGTCTTTCTCTGGGGCCAACGTCCTGACTTTC
CDR3 protein: CASTSFSGANVLTF

clone size: .
V gene: TRBV30
J gene: TRBJ1-1
D gene: .
CDR3 DNA: TGTGCCTGGAGTCAGAAACAGGGACTAGAAGCTTTCTTT
CDR3 protein: CAWSQKQGLEAFF

clone size: few
V gene: TRBV7-2
J gene: TRBJ2-1
D gene: .
CDR3 DNA: TGTGCCAGCAGCTTAGGAAGGGGACTTGAGCCGAACAATGAGCAGTTCTTC
CDR3 protein: CASSLGRGLEPNNEQFF

clone size: .
V gene: TRBV15
J gene: TRBJ1-4
D gene: .
CDR3 DNA: TGTGCCACCAGCAGAGTTGATCATCGAGTCGGGGAAAAACTGTTTTTT
CDR3 protein: CATSRVDHRVGEKLFF